This is a list of T cell receptor beta chains from one sample in a study of T cell repertoires in cytomegalovirus infection. One entry per CDR3 protein results from TCRdb running MiXCR on the reads. The sample contains about 490,000 distinct CDR3 sequences, more than 20% of which appear only once. Sequenced: PBMCs. These receptors came from a human donor in good health (CMV status not recorded). Some clones in this sample may be carry-over from other donors' samples. Each CDR3 is given with its conserved first and last residue.

length: 15
J: TRBJ2-2
V: TRBV19
CDR3: CASTGAGRRAGELFF

length: 16
J: TRBJ1-2
V: TRBV30
CDR3: CAWSVKTALTYYGYTF

length: 14
J: TRBJ1-5
V: TRBV7-9
CDR3: CASSLEQAGQPQHF

length: 13
J: TRBJ1-5
V: TRBV30
CDR3: CAWSPASGQPQHF

length: 15
J: TRBJ2-3
V: TRBV20-1
CDR3: CSARRLAGAQNTQYF

length: 15
J: TRBJ2-1
V: TRBV7-6
CDR3: CASSLTGSAVDEQFF

length: 14
J: TRBJ1-2
V: TRBV5-4
CDR3: CASSLGSGMDGYTF

length: 14
J: TRBJ2-1
V: TRBV29-1
CDR3: CSVSIAGVGNEQFF

length: 15
J: TRBJ2-3
V: TRBV4-3
CDR3: CASSLRRGRTDTQYF

length: 16
J: TRBJ2-1
V: TRBV18
CDR3: CASSSTDRGAYNEQFF

length: 16
J: TRBJ1-5
V: TRBV10-3
CDR3: CAISSGTGGFFQPQHF

length: 13
J: TRBJ2-7
V: TRBV9
CDR3: CASSVSPTYEQYF

length: 15
J: TRBJ2-1
V: TRBV6-2/TRBV6-3
CDR3: CASRFSGGSYNEQFF

length: 17
J: TRBJ2-5
V: TRBV7-3
CDR3: CASSKTSGRALGETQYF

length: 14
J: TRBJ2-1
V: TRBV7-8
CDR3: CASSLGAVAGEQFF

length: 16
J: TRBJ1-3
V: TRBV28
CDR3: CASATSTTVHGNTIYF

length: 14
J: TRBJ2-3
V: TRBV19
CDR3: CASSASPTQDTQYF

length: 17
J: TRBJ2-1
V: TRBV9
CDR3: CASSVAPWAGGGNEQFF

length: 15
J: TRBJ2-1
V: TRBV11-2
CDR3: CASSLGLVVNNEQFF

length: 13
J: TRBJ1-1
V: TRBV10-2
CDR3: CASMGSRDTEAFF

length: 15
J: TRBJ1-2
V: TRBV6-2/TRBV6-3
CDR3: CASSRRGGASLSYTF

length: 12
J: TRBJ2-1
V: TRBV7-2
CDR3: CASSFSGAEQFF

length: 14
J: TRBJ2-2
V: TRBV6-1
CDR3: CASSQNVLGGELFF

length: 13
J: TRBJ1-2
V: TRBV28
CDR3: CASSTDMGYGYTF

length: 15
J: TRBJ2-7
V: TRBV7-2
CDR3: CASSSLERSSYEQYF

length: 16
J: TRBJ2-3
V: TRBV4-1
CDR3: CASSLQSGRRQDTQYF

length: 14
J: TRBJ2-7
V: TRBV7-2
CDR3: CASSPDRASYEQYF

length: 15
J: TRBJ2-5
V: TRBV12-3/TRBV12-4
CDR3: CASRSLAGNEETQYF

length: 16
J: TRBJ2-1
V: TRBV4-3
CDR3: CASSPNPASRFNEQFF

length: 16
J: TRBJ1-5
V: TRBV20-1
CDR3: CSAREAIRQFNQPQHF

length: 17
J: TRBJ2-1
V: TRBV7-9
CDR3: CASSVAGGTPGGHEQFF

length: 14
J: TRBJ1-5
V: TRBV12-3/TRBV12-4
CDR3: CASSKWDGNQPQHF

length: 15
J: TRBJ2-3
V: TRBV7-9
CDR3: CASNEITGRTDTQYF

length: 15
J: TRBJ2-1
V: TRBV5-6
CDR3: CASSTGTSGRGEQFF

length: 15
J: TRBJ1-3
V: TRBV30
CDR3: CAWRLDRVTGNTIYF

length: 13
J: TRBJ1-1
V: TRBV7-3
CDR3: CASSLGGISEAFF

length: 13
J: TRBJ2-7
V: TRBV12-3/TRBV12-4
CDR3: CASSFDSFHEQYF